The 6 T cell receptor beta chains below all came from one sample that was sequenced in a study of blood T cell repertoires in COVID-19. Profiled with immunoSEQ multiplex PCR; TCRdb holds only in-frame clones, not every one. The sample lists 330,000 or so clones; approximately 90% were seen once. Material for sequencing was peripheral blood. These receptors all come from a man younger than 45 with COVID-19, enrolled during active disease.

This chain joins TRBV29-1 and TRBJ2-7; 11 bases map to TRBD2. This CDR3 has 16 amino acids. The germline gives CDR1 SQVTM, CDR2 ANQGSEA. Trimming at V came to 3 bases and at J to 0 bases, leaving 7 bases not matched to a gene. CDR3 region: CSVERTSGLSSYEQYF. The CDR3 DNA follows: TGCAGCGTTGAGAGGACTAGCGGGCTCAGCTCCTACGAGCAGTACTTC.

This chain joins TRBV19 and TRBJ1-4; D perhaps matches TRBD1 (6 bases). CDR3 length: 14 amino acids. Per the germline V gene, CDR1 is LNHDA and CDR2 is SQIVND (reference sequence). Trimming took off 6 bases at V and 3 bases at J, with 11 bases between the two ends. CDR3 sequence (DNA): TGTGCCAGTAGCAACAGGGTGGCTAATGAAAAACTGTTTTTT. It codes for CASSNRVANEKLFF.

The CDR3 coding sequence is TGTGCCAGCAGCTTTGGTCCTGGGCGTGGAGAGACCCAGTACTTC. This sequence encodes CASSFGPGRGETQYF. The chain couples TRBV6-5 to TRBJ2-5; D uncertain. The V end was cut by 6 bases, the J end by 4 bases, with 18 bases between. CDR1 and CDR2 from the germline V gene are MNHEY and SVGAGI. This CDR3 comprises 15 residues.

This rearrangement joins TRBV11-2 to TRBJ1-2; TRBD1 matches 7 bases. Trimming removed 1 base from V and 3 bases from J; junction bases left unmatched: 2. In germline, CDR1 is SGHAT, CDR2 FQNNGV. The CDR3 sequence is 14 residues long. In nucleotides, the CDR3 is TGTGCCAGCAGCTTAGTAACAGGGGACTATGGCTACACCTTC. This codes for CASSLVTGDYGYTF.

The rearrangement links TRBV27 to TRBJ1-2; D might be TRBD1 (6 bases). From germline, CDR1 is MNHEY and CDR2 SMNVEV (reference sequence). Trimming took off 5 bases at V and 4 bases at J, with 11 bases between the two ends. The CDR3 sequence is 13 residues long. The CDR3 reads CASSPGDIYGYTF. The CDR3 DNA sequence: TGTGCCAGCAGTCCCGGGGACATCTATGGCTACACCTTC.

The chain combines TRBV5-1 with TRBJ2-1; 13 positions agree with TRBD2. Trimming cost V 4 bases and J 6 bases; bases outside gene matches: 7. This CDR3 contains 16 residues. Germline V gene sequence: CDR1 SGHRS, CDR2 YFSETQ. CDR3 DNA: TGCGCCAGCAGCCCACCGGGACTAGCGGGATTCAATGAGCAGTTCTTC. Translation: CASSPPGLAGFNEQFF.